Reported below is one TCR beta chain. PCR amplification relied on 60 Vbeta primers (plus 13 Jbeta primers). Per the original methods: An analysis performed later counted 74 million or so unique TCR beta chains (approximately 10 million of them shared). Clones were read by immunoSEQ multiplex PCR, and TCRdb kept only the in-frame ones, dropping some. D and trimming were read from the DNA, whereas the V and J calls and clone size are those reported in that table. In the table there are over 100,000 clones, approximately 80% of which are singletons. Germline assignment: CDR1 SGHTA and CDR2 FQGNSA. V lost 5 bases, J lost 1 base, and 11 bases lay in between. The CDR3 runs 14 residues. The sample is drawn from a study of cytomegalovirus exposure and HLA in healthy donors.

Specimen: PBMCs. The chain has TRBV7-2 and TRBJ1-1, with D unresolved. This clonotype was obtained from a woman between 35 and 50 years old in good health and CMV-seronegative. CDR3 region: CASSRRERNTEAFF. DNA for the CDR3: TGTGCCAGCAGCCGACGGGAGAGGAACACTGAAGCTTTCTTT.